This T cell receptor (beta chain) is from a study of blood T cell repertoires in COVID-19. Study-wide background: Italy, Spain and the United States were the sources of the convalescent and acute COVID-19 samples.

This clone was observed a handful of times. This CDR3 is 13 amino acids long. The germline V gene encodes CDR1 SGHTA and CDR2 FQGTGA. V shed 5 bases, J shed 6 bases, and the junction held 4 bases outside the gene matches. Per the study methods: Nucleated cell counts were estimated from reference gene primer amplification. Clones were sequenced by immunoSEQ multiplex PCR, and TCRdb holds only the in-frame ones, with some missing. V and J calls plus clone size are reproduced from that table; the DNA served to infer D and trimming. Counted here are over 200,000 clones, about four fifths occurring once; the ten biggest clones make up 2% to 3%.

The sequencing input was peripheral blood. The V call is TRBV7-3, the J call TRBJ1-3, with 7 bases matching TRBD1. The sequence was obtained from a woman in her forties with active or convalescent COVID-19. CDR3 bases: TGTGCCAGCAGCATCGACAGGGAAAACACCATATATTTT. Residues: CASSIDRENTIYF.